Sequencing of this TCR beta chain was carried out in a study of blood T cell repertoires in COVID-19. The CDR3 has 13 amino acids. Looked up from germline, CDR1 is ENHRY and CDR2 is SYGVKD. Trimming pared 6 bases from V and 2 bases from J, leaving 10 bases between. Sequencing used immunoSEQ multiplex PCR; TCRdb keeps in-frame clones, though not all of them. The sample records around 100,000 clones, 85% to 90% being singletons. The sequenced sample was peripheral blood. This sequence originates from a human donor in a cohort sampled during active COVID-19. The V gene is TRBV10-3, the J gene TRBJ1-1, with a possible D match to TRBD1 (5 bases). CDR3 residues: CAIRRTPNTEAFF. In DNA, the CDR3 is TGTGCCATCAGGAGGACACCTAACACTGAAGCTTTCTTT.